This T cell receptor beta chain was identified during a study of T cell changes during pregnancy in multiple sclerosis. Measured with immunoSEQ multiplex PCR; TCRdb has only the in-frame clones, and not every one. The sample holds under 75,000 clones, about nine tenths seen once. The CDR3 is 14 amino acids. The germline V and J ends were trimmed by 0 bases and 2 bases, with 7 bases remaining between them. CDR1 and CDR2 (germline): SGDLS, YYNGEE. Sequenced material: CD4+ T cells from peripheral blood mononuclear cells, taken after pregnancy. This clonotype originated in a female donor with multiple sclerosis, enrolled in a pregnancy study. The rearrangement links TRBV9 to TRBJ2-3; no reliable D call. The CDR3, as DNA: TGTGCCAGCAGCGTAGTGGCCCACACAGATACGCAGTATTTT. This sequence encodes CASSVVAHTDTQYF.